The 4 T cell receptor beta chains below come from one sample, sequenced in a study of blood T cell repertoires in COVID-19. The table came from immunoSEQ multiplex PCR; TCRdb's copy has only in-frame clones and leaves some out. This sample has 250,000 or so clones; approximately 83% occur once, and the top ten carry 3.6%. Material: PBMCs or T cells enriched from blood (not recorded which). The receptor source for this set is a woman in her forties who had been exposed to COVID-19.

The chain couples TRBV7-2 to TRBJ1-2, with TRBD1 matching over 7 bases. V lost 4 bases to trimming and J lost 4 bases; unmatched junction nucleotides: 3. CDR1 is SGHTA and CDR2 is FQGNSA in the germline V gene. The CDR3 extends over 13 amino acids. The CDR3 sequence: CASSSSGGYGYTF. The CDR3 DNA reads TGTGCCAGCAGCTCTTCAGGGGGCTATGGCTACACCTTC.

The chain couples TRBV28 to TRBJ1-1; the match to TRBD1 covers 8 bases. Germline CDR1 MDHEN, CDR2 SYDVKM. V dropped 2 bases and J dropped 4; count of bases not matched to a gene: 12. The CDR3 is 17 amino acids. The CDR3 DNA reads TGTGCCAGCAGTTTACACGGGACAGGCGACAGCTCCACTGAAGCTTTCTTT. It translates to CASSLHGTGDSSTEAFF. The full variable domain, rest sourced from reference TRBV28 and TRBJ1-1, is DVKVTQSSRYLVKRTGEKVFLECVQDMDHENMFWYRQDPGLGLRLIYFSYDVKMKEKGDIPEGYSVSREKKERFSLILESASTNQTSMYLCASSLHGTGDSSTEAFFGQGTRLTVV.

This CDR3 is CAGGVIYNEQFF. The CDR3 DNA is TGTGCCGGCGGGGTTATCTACAATGAGCAGTTCTTC. V and J are TRBV12-3 or TRBV12-4 and TRBJ2-1; possible D gene TRBD2, 6 bases. The CDR3 is 12 amino acids. Trimming left V 11 bases short and J 3 bases short, with 11 bases between.

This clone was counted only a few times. The CDR3 reads CASSKSSPSRQYF. In DNA form, the CDR3 reads TGTGCCAGCAGCAAATCTAGTCCGAGTCGCCAGTACTTC. The rearrangement links TRBV21-1 to TRBJ2-7; whether TRBD2, the table's D call, matches the DNA was not checked. TRBV21-1 is a listed pseudogene. The CDR3 is made up of 13 amino acids.